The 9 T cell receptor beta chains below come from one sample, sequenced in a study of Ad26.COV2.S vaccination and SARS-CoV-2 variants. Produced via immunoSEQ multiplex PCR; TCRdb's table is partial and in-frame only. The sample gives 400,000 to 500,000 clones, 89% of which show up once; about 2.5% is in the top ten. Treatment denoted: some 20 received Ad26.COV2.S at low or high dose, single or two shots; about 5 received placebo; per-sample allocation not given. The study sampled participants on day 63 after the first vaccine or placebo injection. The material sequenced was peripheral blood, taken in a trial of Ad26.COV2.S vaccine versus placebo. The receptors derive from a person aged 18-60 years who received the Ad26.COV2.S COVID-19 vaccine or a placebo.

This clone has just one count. CDR3 DNA sequence: TGTGCCAGCAGCTTAGTGGGGGAGGGGCCACCCTACGAGCAGTACTTC. It specifies CASSLVGEGPPYEQYF. The chain links TRBV7-9 to TRBJ2-7; 7 positions agree with TRBD2. V gave up 1 base and J gave up 2 bases; unmatched junction bases: 8. Germline-derived CDR1 and CDR2 are SEHNR and FQNEAQ (reference sequence). The CDR3 contains 16 residues.

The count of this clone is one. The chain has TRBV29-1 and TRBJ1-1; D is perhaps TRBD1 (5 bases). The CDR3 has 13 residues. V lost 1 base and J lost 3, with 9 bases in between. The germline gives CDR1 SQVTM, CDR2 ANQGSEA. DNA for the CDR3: TGCAGCGTTGAAGTTCGAGGGGACACTGAAGCTTTCTTT. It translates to CSVEVRGDTEAFF.

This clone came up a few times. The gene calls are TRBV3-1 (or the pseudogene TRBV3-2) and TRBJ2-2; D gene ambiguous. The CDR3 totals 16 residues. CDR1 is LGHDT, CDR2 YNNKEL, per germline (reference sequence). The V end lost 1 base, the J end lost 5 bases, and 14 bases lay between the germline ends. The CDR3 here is CASSQGYVGATGELFF. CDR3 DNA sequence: TGTGCCAGCAGCCAAGGGTACGTTGGCGCTACCGGGGAGCTGTTTTTT.

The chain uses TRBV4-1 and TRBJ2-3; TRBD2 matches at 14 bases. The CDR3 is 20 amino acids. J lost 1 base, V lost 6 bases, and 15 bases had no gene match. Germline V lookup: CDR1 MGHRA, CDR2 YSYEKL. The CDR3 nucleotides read TGCGCCAGCAGTCTCACGGGGACTAGCGGGAGAAAGCTGGGCACAGATACGCAGTATTTT. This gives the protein CASSLTGTSGRKLGTDTQYF.

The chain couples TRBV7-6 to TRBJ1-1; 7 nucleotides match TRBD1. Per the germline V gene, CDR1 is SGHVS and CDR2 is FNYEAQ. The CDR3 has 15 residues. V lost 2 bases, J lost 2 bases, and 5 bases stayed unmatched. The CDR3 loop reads CASSLTQGVNTEAFF. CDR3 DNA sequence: TGTGCCAGCAGCTTAACCCAGGGGGTCAACACTGAAGCTTTCTTT.

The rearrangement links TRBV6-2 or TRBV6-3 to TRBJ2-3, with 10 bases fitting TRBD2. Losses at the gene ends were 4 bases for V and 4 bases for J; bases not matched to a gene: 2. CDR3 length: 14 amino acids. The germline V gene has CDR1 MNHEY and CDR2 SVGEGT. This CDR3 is CASSSSGSADTQYF. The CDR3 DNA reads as TGTGCCAGCAGTTCTAGCGGGAGCGCAGATACGCAGTATTTT.

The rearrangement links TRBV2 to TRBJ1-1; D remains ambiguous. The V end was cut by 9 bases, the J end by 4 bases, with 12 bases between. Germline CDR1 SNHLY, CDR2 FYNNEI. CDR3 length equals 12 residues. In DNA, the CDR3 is TGTGCCAGTAACTGGGAAAGCACTGAAGCTTTCTTT. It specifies CASNWESTEAFF.

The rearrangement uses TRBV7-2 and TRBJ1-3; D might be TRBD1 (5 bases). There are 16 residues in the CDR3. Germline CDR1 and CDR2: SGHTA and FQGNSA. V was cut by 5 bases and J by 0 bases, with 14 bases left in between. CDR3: CASSVGGGASGNTIYF. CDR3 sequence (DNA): TGTGCCAGCAGCGTCGGGGGGGGAGCCTCTGGAAACACCATATATTTT.

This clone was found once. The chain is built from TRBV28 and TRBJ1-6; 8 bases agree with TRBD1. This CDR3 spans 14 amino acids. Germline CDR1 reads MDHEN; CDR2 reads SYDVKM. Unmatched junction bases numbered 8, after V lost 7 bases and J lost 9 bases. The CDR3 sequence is CASIMRDRSSPLHF. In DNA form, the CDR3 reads TGTGCCAGCATCATGCGGGACAGGAGTTCACCCCTCCACTTT.